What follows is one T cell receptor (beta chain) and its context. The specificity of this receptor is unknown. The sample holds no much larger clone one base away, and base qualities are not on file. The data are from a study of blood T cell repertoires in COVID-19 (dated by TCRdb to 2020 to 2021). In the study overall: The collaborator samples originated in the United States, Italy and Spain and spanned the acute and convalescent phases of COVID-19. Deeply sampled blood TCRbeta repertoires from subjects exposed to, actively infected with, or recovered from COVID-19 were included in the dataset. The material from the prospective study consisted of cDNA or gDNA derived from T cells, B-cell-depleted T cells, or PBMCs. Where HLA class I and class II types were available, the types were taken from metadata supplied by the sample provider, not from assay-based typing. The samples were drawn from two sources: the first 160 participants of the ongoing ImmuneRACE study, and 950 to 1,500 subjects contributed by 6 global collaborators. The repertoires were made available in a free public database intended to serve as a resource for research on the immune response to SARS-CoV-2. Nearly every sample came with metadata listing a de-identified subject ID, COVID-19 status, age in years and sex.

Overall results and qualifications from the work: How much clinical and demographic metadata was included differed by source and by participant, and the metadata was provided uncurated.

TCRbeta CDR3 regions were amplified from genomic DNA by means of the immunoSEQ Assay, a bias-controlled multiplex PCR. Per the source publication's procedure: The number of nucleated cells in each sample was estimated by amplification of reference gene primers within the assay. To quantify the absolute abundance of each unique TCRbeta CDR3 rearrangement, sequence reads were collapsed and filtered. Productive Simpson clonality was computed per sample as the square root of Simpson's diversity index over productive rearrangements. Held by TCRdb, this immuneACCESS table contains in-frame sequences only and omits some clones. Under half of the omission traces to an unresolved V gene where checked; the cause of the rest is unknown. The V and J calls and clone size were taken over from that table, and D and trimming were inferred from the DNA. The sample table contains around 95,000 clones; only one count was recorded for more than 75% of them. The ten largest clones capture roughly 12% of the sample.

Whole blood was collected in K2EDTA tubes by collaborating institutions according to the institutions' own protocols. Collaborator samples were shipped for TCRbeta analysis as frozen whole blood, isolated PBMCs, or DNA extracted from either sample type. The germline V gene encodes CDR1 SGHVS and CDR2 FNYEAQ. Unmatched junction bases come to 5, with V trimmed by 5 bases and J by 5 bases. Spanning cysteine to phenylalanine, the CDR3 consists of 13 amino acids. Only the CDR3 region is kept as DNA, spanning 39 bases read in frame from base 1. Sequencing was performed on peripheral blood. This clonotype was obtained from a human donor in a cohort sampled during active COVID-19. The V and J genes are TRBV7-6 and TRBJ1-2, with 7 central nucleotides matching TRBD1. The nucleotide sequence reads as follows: TGTGCCAGCAGCCCCGGGACAGATTATGGCTACACCTTC. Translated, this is CASSPGTDYGYTF.